These T cell receptor beta chains were read from a single sample in a study of cytomegalovirus exposure and HLA in healthy donors. Measured with immunoSEQ multiplex PCR; TCRdb has only the in-frame clones, and not every one. The sample lists about 110,000 clones; 71% were seen once. What was sequenced was PBMCs. These receptors were collected from a female donor in good health and CMV-seronegative. Each CDR3 is given with its conserved first and last residue. D genes are given only for firm matches.

J gene: TRBJ2-5; D gene: TRBD2; V gene: TRBV5-4; CDR3 protein: CASSLDVGEGETQYF
J gene: TRBJ2-2; D gene: TRBD1; V gene: TRBV7-6; CDR3 protein: CASSLTGQGRTGELFF
J gene: TRBJ2-5; D gene: TRBD1; V gene: TRBV7-8; CDR3 protein: CASSGDRAGETQYF
J gene: TRBJ2-5; D gene: TRBD2; V gene: TRBV5-4; CDR3 protein: CASSFGAGVRETQYF
J gene: TRBJ2-7; D gene: .; V gene: TRBV2; CDR3 protein: CASSEGVSQPPYEQYF
J gene: TRBJ2-3; D gene: TRBD2; V gene: TRBV9; CDR3 protein: CASSVARASGGADTQYF
J gene: TRBJ1-1; D gene: TRBD1; V gene: TRBV19; CDR3 protein: CASSIRPGQGFTEAFF
J gene: TRBJ2-3; D gene: TRBD2; V gene: TRBV6-4; CDR3 protein: CASSESAGGTDTQYF
J gene: TRBJ2-5; D gene: TRBD2; V gene: TRBV18; CDR3 protein: CASSPGTSETQYF
J gene: TRBJ2-7; D gene: TRBD1; V gene: TRBV6-1; CDR3 protein: CASSSLSGQGYEQYF
J gene: TRBJ2-3; D gene: .; V gene: TRBV5-4; CDR3 protein: CASSFPGTDTQYF
J gene: TRBJ2-1; D gene: .; V gene: TRBV19; CDR3 protein: CASSTGLRSYNEQFF
J gene: TRBJ1-1; D gene: TRBD1; V gene: TRBV9; CDR3 protein: CASSVEPGGNTEAFF
J gene: TRBJ2-7; D gene: .; V gene: TRBV10-2; CDR3 protein: CASSPVGSSYEQYF
J gene: TRBJ2-1; D gene: .; V gene: TRBV13; CDR3 protein: CASKGQGNNEQFF
J gene: TRBJ2-1; D gene: .; V gene: TRBV11-2; CDR3 protein: CASSPGFYNEQFF
J gene: TRBJ2-7; D gene: TRBD2; V gene: TRBV11-3; CDR3 protein: CASSSQREEQYF
J gene: TRBJ2-3; D gene: .; V gene: TRBV12-1; CDR3 protein: CASSSWSPGGAADTQYF
J gene: TRBJ2-7; D gene: TRBD1; V gene: TRBV15; CDR3 protein: CATSPFTRDRGYEQYF
J gene: TRBJ2-7; D gene: .; V gene: TRBV5-1; CDR3 protein: CASSSSGTPLEKQYF
J gene: TRBJ1-5; D gene: .; V gene: TRBV7-2; CDR3 protein: CASSLGRATNQPQHF
J gene: TRBJ2-7; D gene: TRBD2; V gene: TRBV25-1; CDR3 protein: CASSASGAYEQYF
J gene: TRBJ1-2; D gene: .; V gene: TRBV6-1; CDR3 protein: CASSEQGSYGYTF
J gene: TRBJ2-1; D gene: TRBD2; V gene: TRBV27; CDR3 protein: CASSPRELNNEQFF
J gene: TRBJ2-7; D gene: TRBD1; V gene: TRBV27; CDR3 protein: CASGRQGSTSYEQYF
J gene: TRBJ2-3; D gene: TRBD2; V gene: TRBV6-4; CDR3 protein: CASSEQGGGTDTQYF
J gene: TRBJ2-7; D gene: .; V gene: TRBV2; CDR3 protein: CASSPRPGKLGSYEQYF
J gene: TRBJ1-5; D gene: TRBD1; V gene: TRBV6-6; CDR3 protein: CASSYGTVQPQHF
J gene: TRBJ1-2; D gene: TRBD1; V gene: TRBV5-4; CDR3 protein: CASSFSGQANYGYTF
J gene: TRBJ2-3; D gene: .; V gene: TRBV13; CDR3 protein: CASSLGRGTDTQYF
J gene: TRBJ2-2; D gene: .; V gene: TRBV5-1; CDR3 protein: CASSLSLANTGELFF
J gene: TRBJ2-5; D gene: TRBD1; V gene: TRBV2; CDR3 protein: CASRVGQGPWETQYF
J gene: TRBJ1-3; D gene: .; V gene: TRBV5-5; CDR3 protein: CASSFHWSSGNTIYF
J gene: TRBJ1-5; D gene: .; V gene: TRBV4-1; CDR3 protein: CASSQDGQVSNQPQHF
J gene: TRBJ2-3; D gene: .; V gene: TRBV11-3; CDR3 protein: CSSGGLLTDTQYF
J gene: TRBJ2-6; D gene: TRBD1; V gene: TRBV7-9; CDR3 protein: CASSFLLGTVAGANVLTF
J gene: TRBJ2-5; D gene: .; V gene: TRBV5-1; CDR3 protein: CASSLGGGEETQYF
J gene: TRBJ2-3; D gene: .; V gene: TRBV10-3; CDR3 protein: CAISERSSGTDTQYF
J gene: TRBJ2-5; D gene: TRBD2; V gene: TRBV6-6; CDR3 protein: CASRGTSKETQYF
J gene: TRBJ2-7; D gene: TRBD1; V gene: TRBV5-1; CDR3 protein: CASSLTGAYEQYF
J gene: TRBJ1-1; D gene: .; V gene: TRBV15; CDR3 protein: CATSQGPGNTEAFF
J gene: TRBJ1-1; D gene: .; V gene: TRBV30; CDR3 protein: CAWSVLFRDTEAFF
J gene: TRBJ2-7; D gene: TRBD2; V gene: TRBV9; CDR3 protein: CASSHGTSGGSSYEQYF
J gene: TRBJ2-1; D gene: TRBD2; V gene: TRBV19; CDR3 protein: CASSKLAGGMDEQFF
J gene: TRBJ1-1; D gene: TRBD1; V gene: TRBV7-8; CDR3 protein: CASSLAGTASEAFF
J gene: TRBJ2-7; D gene: .; V gene: TRBV6-1; CDR3 protein: CASSEPGGSTYEQYF